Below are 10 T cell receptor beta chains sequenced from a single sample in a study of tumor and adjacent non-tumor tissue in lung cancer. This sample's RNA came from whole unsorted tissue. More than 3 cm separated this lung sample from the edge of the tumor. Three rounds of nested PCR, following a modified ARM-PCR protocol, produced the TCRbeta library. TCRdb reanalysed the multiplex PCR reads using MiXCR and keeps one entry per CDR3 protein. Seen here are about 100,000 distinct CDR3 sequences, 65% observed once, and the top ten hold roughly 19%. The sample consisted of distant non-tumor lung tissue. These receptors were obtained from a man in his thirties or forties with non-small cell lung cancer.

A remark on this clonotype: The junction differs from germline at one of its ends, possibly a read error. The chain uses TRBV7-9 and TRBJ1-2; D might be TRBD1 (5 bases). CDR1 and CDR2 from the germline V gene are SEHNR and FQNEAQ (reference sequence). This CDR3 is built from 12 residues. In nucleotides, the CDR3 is TGTACCAGCAGCTCGGATAGGGGAGGCTACACCTTC. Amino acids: CTSSSDRGGYTF.

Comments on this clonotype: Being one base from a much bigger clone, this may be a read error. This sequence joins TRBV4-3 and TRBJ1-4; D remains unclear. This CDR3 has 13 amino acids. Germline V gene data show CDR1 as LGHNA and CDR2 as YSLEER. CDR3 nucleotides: TGCACCAGCAGCCCCTGGGAGACTGAAAAACTGTTTTTT. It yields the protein CTSSPWETEKLFF.

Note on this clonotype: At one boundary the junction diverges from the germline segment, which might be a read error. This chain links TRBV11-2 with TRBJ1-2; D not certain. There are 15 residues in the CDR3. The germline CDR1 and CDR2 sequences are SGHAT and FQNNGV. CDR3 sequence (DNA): TGTGCCAGCAGCAAGTCGGTAGTCACTAACTATAGCTACACTTTC. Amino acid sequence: CASSKSVVTNYSYTF.

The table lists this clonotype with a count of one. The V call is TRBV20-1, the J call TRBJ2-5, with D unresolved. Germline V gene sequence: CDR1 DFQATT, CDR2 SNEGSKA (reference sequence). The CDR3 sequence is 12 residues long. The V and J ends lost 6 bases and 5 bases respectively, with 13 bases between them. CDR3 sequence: CSAIQACETQYF. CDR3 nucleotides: TGCAGTGCCATACAAGCGTGCGAGACCCAGTACTTC.

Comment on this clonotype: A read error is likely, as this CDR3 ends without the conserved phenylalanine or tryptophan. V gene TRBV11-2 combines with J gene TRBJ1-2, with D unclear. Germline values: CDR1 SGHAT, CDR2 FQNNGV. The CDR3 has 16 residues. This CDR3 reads CVSSLIRTTTNYGYTS. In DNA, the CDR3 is TGTGTCAGCAGCCTAATCCGGACGACGACCAACTATGGCTACACCTCC.

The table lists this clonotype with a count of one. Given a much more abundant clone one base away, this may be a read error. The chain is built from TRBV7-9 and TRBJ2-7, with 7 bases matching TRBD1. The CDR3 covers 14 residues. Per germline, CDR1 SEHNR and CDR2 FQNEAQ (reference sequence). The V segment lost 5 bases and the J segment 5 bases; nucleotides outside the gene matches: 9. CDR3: CASSPPGQINEQYF. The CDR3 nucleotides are TGTGCCAGCAGCCCCCCGGGACAGATCAACGAGCAGTACTTC.

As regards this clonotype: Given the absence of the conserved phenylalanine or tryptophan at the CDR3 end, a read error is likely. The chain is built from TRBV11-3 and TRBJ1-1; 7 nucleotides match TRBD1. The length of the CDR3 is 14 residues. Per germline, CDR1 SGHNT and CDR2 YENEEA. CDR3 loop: CASSPGQLNTEAFL. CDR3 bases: TGTGCAAGCAGCCCGGGACAGCTAAACACTGAAGCTTTCCTT.

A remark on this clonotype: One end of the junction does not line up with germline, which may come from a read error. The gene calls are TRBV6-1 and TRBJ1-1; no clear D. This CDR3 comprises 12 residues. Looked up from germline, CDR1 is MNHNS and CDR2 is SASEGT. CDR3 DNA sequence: TGTGACAGCAGTGACCCTTACACTGAAGCTATCTTT. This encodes CDSSDPYTEAIF.

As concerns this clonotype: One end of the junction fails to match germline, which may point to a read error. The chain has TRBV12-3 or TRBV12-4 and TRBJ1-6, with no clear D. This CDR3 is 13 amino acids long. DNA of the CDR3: TGTGCCAGCAGCGGACGGTTGGCGGCGCCCCCCCACTTT. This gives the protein CASSGRLAAPPHF.

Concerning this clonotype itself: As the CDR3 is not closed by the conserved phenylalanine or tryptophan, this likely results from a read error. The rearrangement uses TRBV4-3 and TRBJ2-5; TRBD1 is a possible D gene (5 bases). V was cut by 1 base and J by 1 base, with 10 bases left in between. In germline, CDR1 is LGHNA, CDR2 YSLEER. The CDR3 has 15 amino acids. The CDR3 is CASSQGGLIQETQYL. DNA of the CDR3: TGCGCCAGCAGCCAAGGGGGCCTAATCCAAGAGACCCAGTACTTA.